This T cell receptor (beta chain) was sequenced for a study of T cell responses to AZD1222 COVID-19 vaccine. The V and J ends lost 3 bases and 0 bases respectively, with 12 bases between them. This CDR3 spans 15 amino acids. CDR1 and CDR2 from the germline V gene are LNHDA and SQIVND (reference sequence). Profiled with immunoSEQ multiplex PCR; TCRdb holds only in-frame clones, not every one. The table shows about 140,000 clones, with approximately 90% occurring only once. This sequence was found in an adult in good health. The material sequenced was peripheral blood, taken on day 0 of AZD1222 vaccination. The chain carries TRBV19 and TRBJ2-7, with D maybe TRBD2 (5 bases). Here the CDR3 reads CASSITRGASYEQYF. In DNA, the CDR3 is TGTGCCAGTAGTATTACCCGGGGTGCCTCCTACGAGCAGTACTTC.